This T cell receptor beta chain was retrieved from a study of beta chain features in type 1 diabetes. This CDR3 is built from 12 residues. With 3 bases removed from V and 7 bases from J, the gap between germline ends came to 9 bases. Germline CDR1 and CDR2: SGHAT and FQDESV (reference sequence). On this clone itself: The antigen is undetermined.

cDNA synthesis used the whole RNA isolate, giving expressed TCRB sequences. Profiled with immunoSEQ multiplex PCR; TCRdb holds only in-frame clones, not every one. The profile shows around 690,000 clones, about an eighth of them singletons. Findings of the study overall: The VDJ junctions of type 1 diabetes patients carried fewer insertions and more deletions. Among all four CD4+ subsets, Type 1 diabetes patients had TCRB CDR3s that were moderately but significantly shorter.

The chain uses TRBV11-1 and TRBJ1-2, with D hard to call. Sample: naive CD4+ T cells from blood. The TCR comes from a man aged 25 to 40 with type 1 diabetes. CDR3 protein: CASSFEDSGYTF. In DNA, the CDR3 is TGTGCCAGCAGCTTTGAGGATAGTGGCTACACCTTC.